The clone carrying this TCR beta chain has a count of ten or more. Its antigen is unknown. By quantitative 5'-RACE with molecular barcodes, the TCR beta libraries were made. TCRdb re-called the 5' RACE reads with MiXCR, one entry per CDR3 protein. In the table there are over 60,000 distinct CDR3 sequences, approximately 5% of which are singletons. CDR3 size: 16 residues. Germline CDR1 reads SGHRS; CDR2 reads YFSETQ. V lost 3 bases to trimming and J lost 6 bases; unmatched junction nucleotides: 9. The sample originates from a study of CD8 T cells in ankylosing spondylitis. Study results and limitations: According to the report, clones linked to the disease were significantly enriched in matched synovial fluid samples taken from ankylosing spondylitis patients. Within ankylosing spondylitis blood, a TCR beta motif made up of eight highly homologous variants appeared to be characteristic. Before this, some motif variants had been reported in reactive arthritis synovial fluid and blood.

The clonotype originates from a male donor with ankylosing spondylitis or in good health (not recorded which). This chain joins TRBV5-1 and TRBJ1-2, with TRBD1 matching 12 bases. Sequencing input: blood, either unsorted or a sorted T cell fraction (not recorded which). CDR3 sequence reads: CASSSQPGQGANGYTF. Here the CDR3 DNA reads TGCGCCAGCAGCTCCCAACCGGGACAGGGGGCCAATGGCTACACCTTC.